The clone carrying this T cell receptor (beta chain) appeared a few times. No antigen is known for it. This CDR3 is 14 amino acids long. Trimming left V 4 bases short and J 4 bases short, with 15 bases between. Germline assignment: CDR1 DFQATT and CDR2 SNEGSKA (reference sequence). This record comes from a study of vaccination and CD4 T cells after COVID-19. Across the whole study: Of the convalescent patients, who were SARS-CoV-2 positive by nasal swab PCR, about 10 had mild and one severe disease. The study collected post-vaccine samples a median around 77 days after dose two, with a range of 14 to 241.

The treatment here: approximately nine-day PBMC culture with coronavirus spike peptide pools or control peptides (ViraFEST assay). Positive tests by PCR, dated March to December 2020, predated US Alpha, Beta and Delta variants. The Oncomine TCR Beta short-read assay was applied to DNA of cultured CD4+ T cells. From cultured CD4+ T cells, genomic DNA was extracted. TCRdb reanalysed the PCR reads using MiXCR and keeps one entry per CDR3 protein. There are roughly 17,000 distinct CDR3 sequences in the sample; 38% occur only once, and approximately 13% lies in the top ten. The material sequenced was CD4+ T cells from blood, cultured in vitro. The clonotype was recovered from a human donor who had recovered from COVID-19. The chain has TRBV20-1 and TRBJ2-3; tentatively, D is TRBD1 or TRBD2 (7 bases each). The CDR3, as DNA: TGCAGTGCTAAAACAGGGGAGGGGGCAGATACGCAGTATTTT. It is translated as CSAKTGEGADTQYF.